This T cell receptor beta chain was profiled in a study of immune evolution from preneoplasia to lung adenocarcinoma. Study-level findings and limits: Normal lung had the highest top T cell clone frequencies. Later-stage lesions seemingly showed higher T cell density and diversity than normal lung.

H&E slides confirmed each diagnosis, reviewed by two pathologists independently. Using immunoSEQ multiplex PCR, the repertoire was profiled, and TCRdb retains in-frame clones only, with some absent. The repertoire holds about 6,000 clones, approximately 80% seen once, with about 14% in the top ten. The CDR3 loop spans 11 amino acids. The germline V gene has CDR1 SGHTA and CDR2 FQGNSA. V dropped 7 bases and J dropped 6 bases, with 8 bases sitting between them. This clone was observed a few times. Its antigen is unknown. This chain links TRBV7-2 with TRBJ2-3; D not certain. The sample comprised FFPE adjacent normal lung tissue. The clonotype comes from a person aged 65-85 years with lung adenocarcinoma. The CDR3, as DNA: TGTGCCAGCACCTTCGGGGATACGCAGTATTTT. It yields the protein CASTFGDTQYF.